Below are 17 T cell receptor beta chains sequenced from a single sample in a study of blood T cell repertoires in COVID-19 (dated by TCRdb to about 2020). Library prep was done by the immunoSEQ multiplex PCR assay. The table comes from immuneACCESS by way of TCRdb, which keeps in-frame sequences with V and J called. Part of the clones is missing from these tables; in studies checked, under half for an unresolved V gene and the rest for unknown reasons. Recorded for this sample are about 150,000 clones; 87% of them occurred a single time. Jointly, the top ten make up roughly 6.1% of the sample. The sequencing input was peripheral blood. The origin of the receptors is a man older than 75 with acute or convalescent COVID-19.

The chain has TRBV5-6 and TRBJ1-2, with TRBD1 matching over 7 bases. With 0 bases clipped from V and 6 bases from J, the junction kept 2 bases outside the gene matches. This CDR3 region has 13 residues. CDR1 is SGHDT and CDR2 is YYEEEE in the germline V gene. The CDR3 coding sequence is TGTGCCAGCAGCTTGGACAGGGGACATGGCTACACCTTC. Translating it yields CASSLDRGHGYTF.

CDR3 region: CASALTSGSLLPGELFF. The CDR3 DNA is TGTGCCAGCGCGTTAACTAGCGGGAGTTTGTTACCCGGGGAGCTGTTTTTT. The rearrangement links TRBV27 to TRBJ2-2; 11 bases align to TRBD2. The J segment lost 6 bases and the V segment lost 8 bases, leaving 14 bases of the junction unmatched. Looked up from germline, CDR1 is MNHEY and CDR2 is SMNVEV (reference sequence). There are 17 residues in the CDR3.

The chain recombines TRBV5-1 with TRBJ2-1; D ambiguous. CDR1 SGHRS and CDR2 YFSETQ come from the germline V gene. CDR3 length equals 14 residues. Trimming shortened V by 4 bases and J by 1 base, and 9 bases separated the two germline ends. The CDR3 region has the DNA TGCGCCAGCAGCGGAGACGGTTCCTACAATGAGCAGTTCTTC. Its protein is CASSGDGSYNEQFF.

This chain links TRBV5-4 with TRBJ2-1, with 10 bases that match TRBD2. The CDR3 length is 20 residues. Germline trimming cut 3 bases from V and 4 bases from J; bases unmatched to any gene: 19. CDR1 is SGHNT and CDR2 is YYREEE in the germline V gene (reference sequence). The CDR3 region is CASSSGGASGGGWVYNEQFF. The CDR3 bases are TGTGCCAGCAGCTCCGGAGGGGCTAGCGGGGGAGGGTGGGTTTACAATGAGCAGTTCTTC.

The rearrangement links TRBV28 to TRBJ1-4; the D gene is possibly TRBD1 (6 bases). V was trimmed by 3 bases and J by 8 bases, leaving 13 bases between them. From germline, CDR1 is MDHEN and CDR2 SYDVKM. The length of the CDR3 is 14 residues. This CDR3 reads CASSFTGNNEKLFF. CDR3 coding DNA: TGTGCCAGCAGTTTCACAGGGAACAACGAAAAACTGTTTTTT.

The rearrangement joins TRBV3-1 (or the pseudogene TRBV3-2) to TRBJ2-1; the match to TRBD2 covers 10 bases. V lost 4 bases to trimming and J lost 8 bases; unmatched junction nucleotides: 5. Per the germline V gene, CDR1 is LGHDT and CDR2 is YNNKEL (reference sequence). This CDR3 contains 14 residues. CDR3 nucleotide sequence: TGTGCCAGCAGCCGAGCGGGGGGGGTCGATGAGCAGTTCTTC. It encodes CASSRAGGVDEQFF.

This sequence joins TRBV20-1 and TRBJ2-5; perhaps TRBD1 as D (5 bases). From germline, CDR1 is DFQATT and CDR2 SNEGSKA (reference sequence). There are 14 residues in the CDR3. The germline V and J ends were trimmed by 3 bases and 5 bases, with 16 bases remaining between them. In nucleotides, the CDR3 is TGCAGTGCTAGTACAGGCACCGTCGGGGAGACCCAGTACTTC. Encoded protein: CSASTGTVGETQYF.

This sequence joins TRBV11-2 and TRBJ2-4; a weak D match, TRBD1 (5 bases). The CDR3 covers 13 residues. The V end lost 4 bases, the J end lost 6 bases, and 10 bases lay between the germline ends. Germline-derived CDR1 and CDR2 are SGHAT and FQNNGV. The CDR3 bases are TGTGCCAGCAGCTCGGACACCATAAACATTCAGTACTTC. Its translation: CASSSDTINIQYF.

The V call is TRBV5-1, the J call TRBJ2-6, with D possibly TRBD1 on 6 matching bases. Germline CDR1 is SGHRS and CDR2 is YFSETQ. V was pared by 2 bases and J by 0 bases, with 12 bases between. The CDR3 is 17 residues long. CDR3 sequence reads: CASSLGGALSGANVLTF. The DNA of the CDR3 is TGCGCCAGCAGCTTAGGGGGAGCCCTCTCTGGGGCCAACGTCCTGACTTTC.

This chain connects TRBV11-2 to TRBJ1-5; D perhaps matches TRBD1 (6 bases). Trimming stripped 1 base from V and 5 bases from J, with 15 bases between. Per germline, CDR1 SGHAT and CDR2 FQNNGV. The length of the CDR3 is 16 residues. The CDR3 loop is CASSLAGGRQDQPQHF. DNA of the CDR3: TGTGCCAGCAGCTTAGCGGGGGGCAGGCAAGATCAGCCCCAGCATTTT.

The chain employs TRBV5-1 and TRBJ2-5; 9 bases are a match to TRBD1. The CDR3 runs 14 residues. Trimming at V came to 7 bases and at J to 4 bases, leaving 8 bases not matched to a gene. The germline V gene encodes CDR1 SGHRS and CDR2 YFSETQ. CDR3 nucleotide sequence: TGCGCCAGCGACATGATGGGACAGGGAGAGACCCAGTACTTC. Encoded protein: CASDMMGQGETQYF. The entire variable domain, with the rest obtained from reference TRBV5-1 and TRBJ2-5, is as follows: KAGVTQTPRYLIKTRGQQVTLSCSPISGHRSVSWYQQTPGQGLQFLFEYFSETQRNKGNFPGRFSGRQFSNSRSEMNVSTLELGDSALYLCASDMMGQGETQYFGPGTRLLVL.

The gene calls are TRBV5-6 and TRBJ1-2; 9 bases align to TRBD1. The trim removed 4 bases at V and 6 bases at J, leaving 16 bases unmatched. The length of the CDR3 is 17 residues. Germline V gives CDR1 SGHDT, CDR2 YYEEEE. CDR3 protein: CASSPRDRENRGDGYTF. CDR3 nucleotide sequence: TGTGCCAGCAGCCCCCGGGACAGGGAAAACCGTGGCGATGGCTACACCTTC. The full variable domain, its missing parts supplied by reference TRBV5-6 and TRBJ1-2, is DAGVTQSPTHLIKTRGQQVTLRCSPKSGHDTVSWYQQALGQGPQFIFQYYEEEERQRGNFPDRFSGHQFPNYSSELNVNALLLGDSALYLCASSPRDRENRGDGYTFGSGTRLTVV.

V usage is TRBV5-4 and J usage is TRBJ2-2; maybe TRBD2 (7 bases). The length of the CDR3 is 15 residues. Between the trimmed V and J ends, which lost 4 bases and 3 bases, there was a span of 13 bases. CDR1 and CDR2 from the germline V gene are SGHNT and YYREEE (reference sequence). This chain's CDR3 is CASSPQGRDTGELFF. The CDR3 nucleotides are TGTGCCAGCAGCCCCCAGGGGAGGGACACCGGGGAGCTGTTTTTT.

This clone showed up just a few times. The rearrangement joins TRBV7-9 to TRBJ2-3; TRBD2 matches 11 bases. Germline loops: CDR1 SEHNR, CDR2 FQNEAQ (reference sequence). CDR3 length equals 18 residues. J gave up 0 bases and V 1 base, and 6 bases lay outside the gene matches. CDR3 DNA sequence: TGTGCCAGCAGCTTAGGTCCTAGCGGGGGGCTCAGCACAGATACGCAGTATTTT. This translates into CASSLGPSGGLSTDTQYF.

The rearrangement uses TRBV5-5 and TRBJ1-4, with TRBD1 matching 7 bases. Trimming took 4 bases from V and 4 from J; bases not matched to a gene: 7. The CDR3 spans 15 residues. Germline-derived CDR1 and CDR2 are SGHKS and YYEKEE (reference sequence). The CDR3, as DNA: TGTGCCAGCAGCCAAAATACAGGGGTTAATGAAAAACTGTTTTTT. This codes for CASSQNTGVNEKLFF.

The rearrangement uses TRBV24-1 and TRBJ2-5, with D perhaps TRBD1 (6 bases). Trimming cost V 4 bases and J 2 bases, with 13 bases left between them. The CDR3 has 15 amino acids. CDR1 KGHDR and CDR2 SFDVKD come from the germline V gene. CDR3 region: CATSEGALGQETQYF. In nucleotides, the CDR3 is TGTGCCACCAGTGAGGGGGCTCTGGGGCAAGAGACCCAGTACTTC.

The chain combines TRBV5-1 with TRBJ1-1; D unresolved. The germline V and J ends were trimmed by 2 bases and 4 bases, with 9 bases remaining between them. The CDR3 spans 13 residues. Germline V gene sequence: CDR1 SGHRS, CDR2 YFSETQ. This CDR3 is CASSFAVSTEAFF. In DNA form, the CDR3 reads TGCGCCAGCAGCTTTGCCGTGAGCACTGAAGCTTTCTTT.